What follows describes a single T cell receptor beta chain. RNA totalling about 0.45 to 1 ug underwent reverse transcription with random hexamers. The amplification used immunoSEQ multiplex PCR on TCR beta CDR3; it spanned 54 Vbeta and 13 Jbeta. MiXCR, applied by TCRdb to the immunoSEQ multiplex PCR reads, yields one record per CDR3 protein. The repertoire includes some 120,000 distinct CDR3 sequences, more than 90% of them detected once, and roughly 0.08% sits in the top ten. This record comes from a study of CD8 T cells in Susac syndrome. Sequencing of TCR beta was performed on blood CD8+ T cells and on blood CD4+ T cells. This CDR3 spans 11 amino acids. Between the trimmed V and J ends, which lost 7 bases and 6 bases, there was a span of 9 bases. CDR1 is SNHLY, CDR2 FYNNEI, per germline.

This TCR was recovered from a human donor in good health. The rearrangement uses TRBV2 and TRBJ1-1; weak D call: TRBD1 (6 bases). The source material was CD4+ T cells from PBMCs. CDR3 bases: TGTGCCAGCACTGAGGGGGCTGAAGCTTTCTTT. Translating it yields CASTEGAEAFF.